These T cell receptor beta chains were read from a single sample in a study of early T cells in non-severe SARS-CoV-2 infection. TCRdb recomputed calls from the 5' RACE reads with MiXCR, one row per CDR3 protein. The table has 55,000 to 65,000 distinct CDR3 sequences, 9.5% to 14% seen once. Sequencing was done on a sample of whole blood. These TCRs come from an adult who was a healthcare worker with PCR-confirmed SARS-CoV-2 infection or an uninfected control (not recorded which). Both conserved end residues are part of each CDR3. Fields, in order: D gene, J gene, V gene, clone size, CDR3 DNA, CDR3 protein. D genes are given only for firm matches. Only some rows state a clone size, as once, few, many or a class for expanded clones.

>-|TRBJ1-2|TRBV11-2|few
TGTGCCAGCAGCTGGGAGCGGGGAACCTATGGCTACACCTTC
CASSWERGTYGYTF
>TRBD1|TRBJ2-4|TRBV6-5|-
TGTGCCAGCAGCCTGACAGGGGGCGATAACATTCAGTACTTC
CASSLTGGDNIQYF
>-|TRBJ2-5|TRBV12-5|many
TGTGCTAGTGGTCCGCACAGGGCCGAGACCCAGTACTTC
CASGPHRAETQYF
>-|TRBJ2-1|TRBV6-5|many
TGTGCCAGCTGCTCCGGGGCCCTTCTCGGTGAGCAGTTCTTC
CASCSGALLGEQFF
>-|TRBJ1-2|TRBV29-1|-
TGCAGCTCTGTTGAGGGGGAGGGCTACACCTTC
CSSVEGEGYTF
>TRBD2|TRBJ2-3|TRBV20-1|many
TGCAGTGCTAGAGATAGCGGGGGGGCCAAAGATACGCAGTATTTT
CSARDSGGAKDTQYF
>-|TRBJ1-5|TRBV11-2|many
TGTGCCAGCAGCTTAGACGGCTACAGTCAGCCCCAGCATTTT
CASSLDGYSQPQHF
>-|TRBJ2-1|TRBV29-1|many
TGCAGCGCATCCCGGGACGCCTACAATGAGCAGTTCTTC
CSASRDAYNEQFF
>TRBD2|TRBJ2-3|TRBV27|many
TGTGCCAGCAGTTTCAGTAGCGGGGGGACAACAGATACGCAGTATTTT
CASSFSSGGTTDTQYF
>TRBD1|TRBJ2-7|TRBV2|many
TGTGCCAGCAGTTCGACAGGGAGACCCTACGAGCAGTACTTC
CASSSTGRPYEQYF
>-|TRBJ1-1|TRBV5-5|few
TGTGCCAGCAGCTTGGGGGGCGGAATGAACACTGAAGCTTTCTTT
CASSLGGGMNTEAFF
>-|TRBJ2-2|TRBV6-5|many
TGTGCCAGCAGGAGGGACGGGAACACCGGGGAGCTGTTTTTT
CASRRDGNTGELFF
>-|TRBJ1-4|TRBV20-1|many
TGCAGTGCTTTCCGGCCCAATGAAAAACTGTTTTTT
CSAFRPNEKLFF
>-|TRBJ2-3|TRBV7-9|many
TGTGCCAGCAGCTTAGCTCAGGGGTTCGGCACAGATACGCAGTATTTT
CASSLAQGFGTDTQYF
>-|TRBJ1-6|TRBV11-2|many
TGTGCCAGCAGCGCTCCAGGGGCCCGTAATTCACCCCTCCACTTT
CASSAPGARNSPLHF
>TRBD2|TRBJ2-5|TRBV20-1|many
TGCAGTGCTAGAGGCCCTAGCGGAGATGAAGAGACCCAGTACTTC
CSARGPSGDEETQYF
>-|TRBJ2-3|TRBV5-1|-
TGCGCCAGCAGCCCTCACCAGTTCACAGATACGCAGTATTTT
CASSPHQFTDTQYF
>-|TRBJ2-7|TRBV7-2|-
TGTGCCAGCAGCTTATACCCAGGGATATCCCCCTACGAGCAGTACTTC
CASSLYPGISPYEQYF
>-|TRBJ2-3|TRBV12-3/TRBV12-4|-
TGTGCCAGCAGCCTCACCCCTTGGAGCACAGATACGCAGTATTTT
CASSLTPWSTDTQYF
>-|TRBJ2-2|TRBV7-3|-
TGTGCCAGCAGCTCAGCGCCAACAGGGAACACCGGGGAGCTGTTTTTT
CASSSAPTGNTGELFF
>-|TRBJ2-1|TRBV6-1|many
TGTGCCAGCACGGCCAGGGGAAGGTTAAGTGAGCAGTTCTTC
CASTARGRLSEQFF
>-|TRBJ2-3|TRBV19|-
TGTGCCAGTAGTGGAACGCAGTACACAGATACGCAGTATTTT
CASSGTQYTDTQYF
>TRBD2|TRBJ2-7|TRBV27|many
TGTGCCAGCAGCTTAGAACGACTAGCGGAAGGCGAGCAGTACTTC
CASSLERLAEGEQYF
>TRBD1|TRBJ2-7|TRBV7-2|many
TGTGCCAGCAGCTCCCAACCCTACAGGGGACGGGAGCAGTACTTC
CASSSQPYRGREQYF
>-|TRBJ1-6|TRBV6-5|-
TGTGCCAGCAGCCCCGAGGGACGGGTGGGTAATTCACCCCTCCACTTT
CASSPEGRVGNSPLHF
>TRBD2|TRBJ2-3|TRBV27|many
TGTGCCAGCAGTCCGCCGACTAGCGGGGGATCCACAGATACGCAGTATTTT
CASSPPTSGGSTDTQYF